The T cell receptor beta chain under discussion was sequenced for a study of T-cell memory formation after mild COVID-19. Study-wide results and limits: Clones contracting day 15 to 85 were balanced CD4/CD8; later expanders leaned CD4+.

Each CDR3 protein is one row after TCRdb ran MiXCR on the 5' RACE reads. This sample has a few hundred thousand distinct CDR3 sequences, with 7.5% to 10% found just once. The CDR3 spans 16 residues. Trimming stripped 1 base from V and 6 bases from J, with 18 bases between. Regarding this clonotype: Its antigen is as yet unknown.

The receptor was isolated from a man aged 18 to 35 who had mild COVID-19 (a few samples of this study predate the infection). Cell type and time point are not known. The chain uses TRBV12-3 or TRBV12-4 and TRBJ1-1; D is ambiguous. Sample: PBMCs or a T cell subset sorted from them (not recorded which). This chain's CDR3 is CASSLGLLKLVAEAFF. The CDR3 nucleotides read TGTGCCAGCAGTTTAGGGCTGTTAAAGCTAGTTGCTGAAGCTTTCTTT.